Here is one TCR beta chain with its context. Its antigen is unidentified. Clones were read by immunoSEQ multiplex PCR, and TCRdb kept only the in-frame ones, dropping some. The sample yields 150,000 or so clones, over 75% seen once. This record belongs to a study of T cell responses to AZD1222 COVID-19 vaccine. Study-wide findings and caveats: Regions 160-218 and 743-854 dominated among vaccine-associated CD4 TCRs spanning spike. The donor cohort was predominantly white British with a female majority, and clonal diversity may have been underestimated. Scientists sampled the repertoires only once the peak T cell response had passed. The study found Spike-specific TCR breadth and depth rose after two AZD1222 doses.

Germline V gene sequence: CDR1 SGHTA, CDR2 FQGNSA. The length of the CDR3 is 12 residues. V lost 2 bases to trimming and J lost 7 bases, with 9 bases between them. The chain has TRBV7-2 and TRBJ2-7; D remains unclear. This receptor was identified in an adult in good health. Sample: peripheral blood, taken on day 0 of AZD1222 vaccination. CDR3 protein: CASSLQYREQYF. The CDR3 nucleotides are TGTGCCAGCAGCTTACAGTACCGAGAGCAGTACTTC.